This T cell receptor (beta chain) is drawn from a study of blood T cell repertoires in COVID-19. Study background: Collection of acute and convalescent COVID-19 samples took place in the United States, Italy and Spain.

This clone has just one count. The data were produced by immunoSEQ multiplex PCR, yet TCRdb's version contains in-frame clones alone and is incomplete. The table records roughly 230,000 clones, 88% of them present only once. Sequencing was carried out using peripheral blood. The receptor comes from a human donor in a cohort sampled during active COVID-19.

The DNA for the CDR3 is TGTGCCAGCAGCAAAAATAGCGGGAGCTATACCTACGAGCAGTACTTC. Amino acid sequence: CASSKNSGSYTYEQYF. This rearrangement joins TRBV27 to TRBJ2-7, with 9 bases lining up with TRBD2. J gave up 2 bases and V 6 bases, and 11 bases lay outside the gene matches. The germline V gene encodes CDR1 MNHEY and CDR2 SMNVEV (reference sequence). There are 16 residues in the CDR3.